The 17 T cell receptor beta chains below were found in one sample sequenced in a study of shared clonotypes between healthy human individuals. Clones were sequenced by immunoSEQ multiplex PCR, and TCRdb holds only the in-frame ones, with some missing. The table records hundreds of thousands of clones, around four fifths of them present only once. Sequencing used memory CD4+ T cells sorted from blood. Subset specified: CD45RA-negative fraction. The receptors come from a man aged 25 to 40 in good health.

A note on this clone: Within the sample, other DNA sequences also encode this same CDR3. The V gene is TRBV6-5, the J gene TRBJ1-1; a weak D match, TRBD1 (5 bases). The germline V gene has CDR1 MNHEY and CDR2 SVGAGI. This CDR3 is 13 amino acids long. The V and J ends lost 4 bases and 3 bases respectively, with 9 bases between them. The CDR3 region is CASSSTVYTEAFF. The CDR3, as DNA: TGTGCCAGCAGTTCGACAGTTTACACTGAAGCTTTCTTT.

This chain joins TRBV2 and TRBJ2-1; D is uncertain. CDR3 length: 13 amino acids. Germline V lookup: CDR1 SNHLY, CDR2 FYNNEI. Trimming took 6 bases from V and 4 from J, leaving 10 bases between them. The CDR3 is CASRELGYNEQFF. Written as DNA, the CDR3 is TGTGCCAGCAGAGAGCTGGGGTACAATGAGCAGTTCTTC.

As for this clone: This may come from a read error, since a much larger clone is one base off. The J gene is TRBJ2-7, the V gene TRBV5-1, with 8 bases identical to TRBD2. CDR1 and CDR2 from the germline V gene are SGHRS and YFSETQ. Trimming removed 4 bases from V and 1 base from J; junction bases left unmatched: 7. The CDR3 has 15 amino acids. CDR3 sequence: CASSGAGGRSYEQYF. The DNA of the CDR3 is TGCGCCAGCAGCGGTGCGGGGGGCAGATCCTACGAGCAGTACTTC.

The chain links TRBV27 to TRBJ1-2; 8 bases match TRBD1. The V and J ends lost 5 bases and 2 bases, in that order; junction bases with no gene match: 4. The CDR3 covers 14 residues. Germline V lookup: CDR1 MNHEY, CDR2 SMNVEV (reference sequence). In DNA form, the CDR3 reads TGTGCCAGCAGTCCTCGGACAGGGAACTATGGCTACACCTTC. Translating gives CASSPRTGNYGYTF.

This chain connects TRBV7-3 to TRBJ1-4; 9 positions agree with TRBD1. Germline V CDR1 and CDR2: SGHTA, FQGTGA. J gave up 8 bases and V 2 bases, and 6 bases lay outside the gene matches. This CDR3 spans 15 amino acids. CDR3 residues: CASSLFGTGYEKLFF. The DNA for the CDR3 is TGTGCCAGCAGCTTATTCGGGACAGGGTACGAAAAACTGTTTTTT.

This clone was detected once. This chain uses TRBV9 with TRBJ1-2; 8 nucleotides agree with TRBD1. CDR3 size: 14 residues. Germline V gene data show CDR1 as SGDLS and CDR2 as YYNGEE. J gave up 4 bases and V 3 bases, and 5 bases lay outside the gene matches. DNA for the CDR3: TGTGCCAGCAGCGCCGGACAGGGACTCTATGGCTACACCTTC. It yields the protein CASSAGQGLYGYTF.

The V gene is TRBV28, the J gene TRBJ2-2; 13 bases line up with TRBD2. The CDR3 totals 16 residues. Trimming removed 6 bases from V and 6 bases from J; junction bases left unmatched: 7. Germline assignment: CDR1 MDHEN and CDR2 SYDVKM. In nucleotides, the CDR3 is TGTGCCAGCAGCTCCGGACTAGCGGGAGTTGCCGGGGAGCTGTTTTTT. It yields the protein CASSSGLAGVAGELFF. Full variable domain (remainder filled in from reference TRBV28 and TRBJ2-2): DVKVTQSSRYLVKRTGEKVFLECVQDMDHENMFWYRQDPGLGLRLIYFSYDVKMKEKGDIPEGYSVSREKKERFSLILESASTNQTSMYLCASSSGLAGVAGELFFGEGSRLTVL.

This clone was seen a few times. The gene calls are TRBV10-2 and TRBJ2-2, with 9 bases aligning to TRBD2. The ends lost 4 bases at V and 5 bases at J; junction bases unmatched: 8. The length of the CDR3 is 16 residues. Germline V gene data show CDR1 as WSHSY and CDR2 as SAAADI. The CDR3 loop reads CASSATSGSGTGELFF. The CDR3, as DNA: TGCGCCAGCAGTGCGACTAGCGGAAGTGGGACCGGGGAGCTGTTTTTT.

The chain joins TRBV19 to TRBJ1-2; 7 bases line up with TRBD1. The CDR3 sequence is 15 residues long. Germline loops: CDR1 LNHDA, CDR2 SQIVND (reference sequence). The V segment lost 1 base and the J segment 0 bases; nucleotides outside the gene matches: 2. The CDR3 DNA sequence: TGTGCCAGTAGTATAGGGACAGGACCTAACTATGGCTACACCTTC. Encoded protein: CASSIGTGPNYGYTF.

The rearrangement links TRBV10-3 to TRBJ2-1, with 7 bases aligning to TRBD2. CDR3 length: 16 residues. The ends lost 6 bases at V and 5 bases at J; junction bases unmatched: 13. Germline CDR1 ENHRY, CDR2 SYGVKD. In DNA, the CDR3 is TGTGCCATCAGGGAATCTCTAGCGGACACAAACAATGAGCAGTTCTTC. Translating gives CAIRESLADTNNEQFF.

In its sample, this clone was seen a few times. The rearrangement uses TRBV27 and TRBJ2-7; weak D call: TRBD2 (5 bases). CDR3 size: 15 residues. CDR1 MNHEY and CDR2 SMNVEV come from the germline V gene (reference sequence). Between the trimmed V and J ends, which lost 3 bases and 2 bases, there was a span of 14 bases. CDR3 in DNA: TGTGCCAGCAGTTTCCGGGCGGGCTATACCTACGAGCAGTACTTC. The encoded protein is CASSFRAGYTYEQYF.

Regarding this clone: The identical CDR3 is also encoded by other nucleotide sequences in the sample. The genes are TRBV11-2 and TRBJ2-3; unclear D gene. This CDR3 is built from 11 residues. Trimming took off 5 bases at V and 3 bases at J, with 3 bases between the two ends. Looked up from germline, CDR1 is SGHAT and CDR2 is FQNNGV. The CDR3 loop is CASSRTDTQYF. DNA for the CDR3: TGTGCCAGCAGCCGGACAGATACGCAGTATTTT.

The chain links TRBV5-4 to TRBJ2-7; no clear D. Germline lookup yields CDR1 SGHNT and CDR2 YYREEE (reference sequence). The CDR3 consists of 13 residues. V dropped 2 bases and J dropped 7 bases, with 13 bases sitting between them. The CDR3 region is CASSFLPTWEQYF. In DNA, the CDR3 is TGTGCCAGCAGCTTCCTCCCCACCTGGGAGCAGTACTTC.

V gene TRBV2 combines with J gene TRBJ1-1; D not resolved. Between the trimmed V and J ends, which lost 2 bases and 0 bases, there was a span of 13 bases. This CDR3 is built from 16 residues. The V gene's germline CDR1 is SNHLY and CDR2 FYNNEI. The CDR3 region has the DNA TGTGCCAGCAGTGAATCACAGCTTACAATGAACACTGAAGCTTTCTTT. Translated, it gives CASSESQLTMNTEAFF.

CDR3 sequence (DNA): TGTGCCAGCAGCCTGGACTCTGGAAACACCATATATTTT. It encodes CASSLDSGNTIYF. The chain employs TRBV5-5 and TRBJ1-3; D unclear. V lost 4 bases and J lost 0, with 5 bases in between. CDR3 length: 13 amino acids. Germline CDR1 and CDR2: SGHKS and YYEKEE (reference sequence).

The chain has TRBV7-6 and TRBJ2-1; D is perhaps TRBD2 (6 bases). Germline V gene sequence: CDR1 SGHVS, CDR2 FNYEAQ. This CDR3 comprises 15 residues. The germline V and J ends were trimmed by 5 bases and 1 base, with 12 bases remaining between them. CDR3: CASSPYGSSYNEQFF. The CDR3 coding sequence is TGTGCCAGCAGCCCTTACGGGAGTTCCTACAATGAGCAGTTCTTC.

J is TRBJ2-1 and V is TRBV14, with TRBD1 matching 7 bases. Germline V gene lookup returns CDR1 SGHDN and CDR2 FVKESK. The J segment lost 0 bases and the V segment lost 4 bases, leaving 9 bases of the junction unmatched. The CDR3 consists of 17 residues. The CDR3 DNA follows: TGTGCCAGCAGCCCGCGAACAGGGGCCCTCTCCTACAATGAGCAGTTCTTC. It specifies CASSPRTGALSYNEQFF. Full variable domain (rest looked up from reference TRBV14 and TRBJ2-1): EAGVTQFPSHSVIEKGQTVTLRCDPISGHDNLYWYRRVMGKEIKFLLHFVKESKQDESGMPNNRFLAERTGGTYSTLKVQPAELEDSGVYFCASSPRTGALSYNEQFFGPGTRLTVL.